The sequence of this T cell receptor (beta chain) was determined in a study of blood T cells in healthy people across ages (dated by TCRdb to the mid-2010s). Turning to the overall study: In model experiments, roughly one uniquely barcoded TCR beta cDNA molecule per two T cells was captured by template switching. The study measured age-related changes in TCR beta repertoire diversity using deep sequencing normalized with unique cDNA molecular identifiers. The donors were split into four age groups: young (average about 16 years), middle-aged (about 40), aged (approximately 60) and long-lived (roughly 88). Using the same blood draw, the study looked at two additional independent replicas of 1 million unique cDNA reads for two donors, one aged 18 to 30 and the other aged 80 or older. Overall results and qualifications from the work: Estimates of total diversity based on one million sequenced T cells were regarded as lower bounds and as underestimates. The long-lived group showed more naive CD4+ T cells, fewer expanded clones and increased TCR diversity than the aged group, suggesting age selection. Observed TCR beta diversity per million T cells fell roughly linearly with age, and a significant reduction was already apparent by age around 40. Observed TCR beta diversity correlated strongly with the percentage of naive T cells measured by flow cytometry. Because the CMV infection status of the donors was unknown, age-related changes in expanded clonotypes may potentially have been confounded. Conclusive comparison of naive and antigen-experienced compartments was prevented by the profiling of bulk unsorted PBMCs.

The germline V gene (reference sequence) sets CDR1 to MNHEY and CDR2 to SMNVEV. Taken from cysteine to phenylalanine, the CDR3 has 15 residues. Only CDR3 DNA remains: 45 bases, in frame from the first base. V loses 3 bases, J loses 0 bases, and the germline ends lie 6 bases apart. Receptors were amplified or captured by 5' RACE. TCRdb shows the sequencer as Illumina HiSeq 2500. A second PCR of 7 to 11 cycles was performed with a sample-barcoded 5' primer and a J-beta primer mix. A unique molecular identifier was introduced onto each TCR beta cDNA molecule by a template-switch 5' adaptor carrying 12 random nucleotides. At least 3 million CDR3-containing paired-end reads were obtained from each sample. First-strand cDNA was synthesized from all RNA with the Mint cDNA synthesis kit, primed by a TRBC-specific oligonucleotide. After uracil-DNA glycosylase treatment, a first 18-cycle PCR used universal primers M1SS and BC2_uni_R on all cDNA. Per the source publication's procedure: For normalization, 1 million high-quality reads, each with a distinct molecular identifier, were randomly selected from each sample. Instead of being binned into consensus sequences, reads with shared molecular identifiers were discarded. MiTCR, set to a Q25 quality threshold and the strictest error-elimination algorithm, was used for CDR3 identification, clonotype clustering and error correction. Lower-bound total TCR beta diversity was estimated with a nonparametric unseen species model using Euler transformation. The public sequencing data were trimmed at Q25 with fastp and processed into clonotypes with MiXCR by TCRdb, which kept only in-frame beta chains. Identical CDR3 protein sequences are pooled into one entry, listed with their most common genes and DNA. TCRdb assigned the V and J calls; the authors' analysis was not used. In all, the sample holds over 500,000 distinct CDR3 sequences, and about a quarter of those were seen once. The ten biggest clones cover approximately 3.6% of the sample.

Remarks on this clonotype: There is no known antigen for this receptor. Within one base of it there is no much larger clone, and no base qualities were kept.

Systemically healthy Caucasian individuals from Russia, some 38 in total and aged about 6 to 100 years, were included as donors. Each donor gave approximately 9.4 milliliters of peripheral blood, drawn into EDTA-treated Vacutainer tubes. Ficoll-Paque density-gradient centrifugation was used to isolate PBMCs, with at least 6.5 million per sample. Trizol reagent was used to extract total RNA from the PBMCs, yielding at least 6 micrograms per sample. For every donor, flow cytometry on a PBMC aliquot measured the percentage of naive CD45RAhigh/CD27high T cells. These same data were also listed under a study on T cells of mothers and their children. The second investigation adds: Nine systemically healthy Caucasian individuals, comprising three mothers and their six children, were included as donors. cDNA synthesis consumed the entire amount of extracted RNA, loaded at approximately 1.6 ug RNA in each 15 ul reaction. Sample barcodes and 2-4 random nucleotides were added via the M1S primer in the second PCR. Over 8.5 million TCR beta CDR3 reads were obtained for each mother, and some 3 million reads were obtained for each child. Thymic selection shapes the output of TCR recombination in a similar way in related and unrelated pairs, and inherited differences have a minor effect. Normalized repertoire overlap in related mother-child pairs was always slightly higher than in unrelated mother-child pairs, but the difference was never significant. Persistent microchimeric T cell clones were not detected, at a sensitivity of about 90 clones per million clonotypes. Deep NGS was used in the study to compare the TCR beta repertoires of mothers and children and to look for features that separate related mother-child pairs from unrelated individuals. On average, the children were approximately 12 +/- 4 years old, while the mothers were approximately 40 +/- 4 years old. After adapters were ligated using NEBNext reagents, the libraries underwent 100+100 nt paired-end sequencing on an Illumina HiSeq 2000. To prevent cross-contamination, the mother and child libraries were prepared a month apart and were sequenced in separate runs. Between roughly 500,000 and 2,100,000 distinct TCR beta clonotypes were identified per donor. Naive TCR beta clonotypes were estimated from low-frequency clonotypes matched to each donor's FACS-determined naive share, without sorting.

This chain is built from TRBV27 and TRBJ2-6, with the D gene not confidently named. The sample was blood. This TCR came from a boy aged 2 to 9 in good health. Here is the DNA: TGTGCCAGCAGTTTCCCCCCCTCTGGGGCCAACGTCCTGACTTTC. It translates to CASSFPPSGANVLTF.